These T cell receptor beta chains were read from a single sample in a study of blood T cell repertoires in COVID-19. The repertoire was sequenced with immunoSEQ multiplex PCR; TCRdb's copy has only in-frame clones and lacks some. The profile shows hundreds of thousands of clones, 89% of them singletons. The sequenced sample consisted of peripheral blood. The receptor set was obtained from a woman younger than 45 with COVID-19, enrolled during active disease. Both conserved end residues are part of each CDR3. D genes are given only for firm matches. Size is stated for part of the rows, as once, few or many counts, or as a class when the clone is expanded.

d_call j_call clone_size v_call cdr3_nt cdr3_aa
TRBD1 TRBJ1-2 . TRBV19 TGTGCCAGTAGTCCCAGGGGGAAAAACTATGGCTACACCTTC CASSPRGKNYGYTF
TRBD2 TRBJ2-3 many TRBV5-4 TGTGCCAGCAGGAAGGGACTAGCGGGAGCCGCAGATACGCAGTATTTT CASRKGLAGAADTQYF
. TRBJ2-1 once TRBV5-1 TGCGCCAGCAGCTTGGGCTCTGAGGTCAGTGAGCAGTTCTTC CASSLGSEVSEQFF
TRBD1 TRBJ2-4 . TRBV6-5 TGTGCCAGCAGTTCGGGACAGGGAGGAGGCATTCAGTACTTC CASSSGQGGGIQYF
. TRBJ2-1 . TRBV10-2 TGCGCCAGCACCCCGGGTTTGAACAATGAGCAGTTCTTC CASTPGLNNEQFF
. TRBJ1-2 . TRBV5-6 TGTGCCAGCAGCTTCATGTCCGCGAAATATAACTATGGCTACACCTTC CASSFMSAKYNYGYTF
TRBD1 TRBJ2-7 few TRBV7-2 TGTGCCAGCAGCCGGACAGGGGGCTACTACGAGCAGTACTTC CASSRTGGYYEQYF
TRBD2 TRBJ2-3 . TRBV5-6 TGTGCCAGCAGCTTGTATGCCGGGACTACCCGGGCAGATACGCAGTATTTT CASSLYAGTTRADTQYF
. TRBJ2-2 . TRBV6-5 TGTGCCAGCAGCTGGACAGTGAACACCGGGGAGCTGTTTTTT CASSWTVNTGELFF
. TRBJ2-4 once TRBV5-1 TGCGCGTCAACGGGAGCCAAAAACATTCAGTACTTC CASTGAKNIQYF
TRBD1 TRBJ1-1 once TRBV24-1 TGTGCCACCAGTTTCGGGACAGGGGAAGCTTTCTTT CATSFGTGEAFF
. TRBJ1-2 . TRBV6-5 TGTGCCAGCAGTTCCCCAGGGGACTATGGCTACACCTTC CASSSPGDYGYTF
TRBD1 TRBJ1-1 once TRBV5-1 TGCGCCAGCAGCCCCCCGGCGACAGGGGATGAAGCTTTCTTT CASSPPATGDEAFF
TRBD1 TRBJ2-3 . TRBV2 TGTGCCAGCAGTGAACCGGACAGGTACACAGATACGCAGTATTTT CASSEPDRYTDTQYF
. TRBJ2-5 . TRBV24-1 TGTGCCACCAGTGATTGGAGGGATCAAGAGACCCAGTACTTC CATSDWRDQETQYF
. TRBJ2-7 . TRBV18 TGTGCCAGCTCACCACCTGCGGCAGTTTACGAGCAGTACTTC CASSPPAAVYEQYF
TRBD2 TRBJ2-3 . TRBV2 TGTGCCAGCAGTAGCGGGAGGGTCCTTAGCACAGATACGCAGTATTTT CASSSGRVLSTDTQYF
TRBD2 TRBJ2-3 . TRBV11-2 TGTGCCAGCAGTCTTGAGCGGGAAGGGACAGATACGCAGTATTTT CASSLEREGTDTQYF
TRBD2 TRBJ2-3 . TRBV27 TGTGCCAGCAGTCCGGGACTAGCTCCTGATACGCAGTATTTT CASSPGLAPDTQYF
TRBD1 TRBJ1-2 . TRBV7-2 TGTGCCAGCAGCTTATCACAGGGGCACTATGGCTACACCTTC CASSLSQGHYGYTF
TRBD2 TRBJ2-3 . TRBV5-1 TGCGCCAGCAGGACTAGCGCATCCACAGATACGCAGTATTTT CASRTSASTDTQYF
. TRBJ1-1 . TRBV7-2 TGTGCCAGCAGCCAGGGAGGTGAAGCTTTCTTT CASSQGGEAFF
. TRBJ1-1 . TRBV6-2/TRBV6-3 TGTGCCAGCAGGTACCTCGTCGGGAGGTCTGAAGCTTTCTTT CASRYLVGRSEAFF
. TRBJ2-5 . TRBV13 TGTGCCAGCAGCTTAGGACAGGTTCAGGAGACCCAGTACTTC CASSLGQVQETQYF
TRBD1 TRBJ1-1 . TRBV28 TGTGCCAGCACCGAATATAGTAGGGGGCTTGAAGCTTTCTTT CASTEYSRGLEAFF
TRBD1 TRBJ1-3 few TRBV4-1 TGCGCCAGCAGCCATACGACAGGGGCTGGAAACACCATATATTTT CASSHTTGAGNTIYF
TRBD1 TRBJ1-3 . TRBV19 TGTGCCAGTAGTCCGACAGGGGCAGGAAACACCATATATTTT CASSPTGAGNTIYF
. TRBJ1-5 . TRBV2 TGTGCCAGCCGATTAAACAGGGTAGGCAATCAGCCCCAGCATTTT CASRLNRVGNQPQHF
. TRBJ1-5 . TRBV10-3 TGTGCCATCAGTGAGTCCGAGGGTAGCAATCAGCCCCAGCATTTT CAISESEGSNQPQHF
. TRBJ2-1 . TRBV6-2/TRBV6-3 TGTGCCAGCAGCCTACTCGGCCGGGTTGGATCCTACAATGAGCAGTTCTTC CASSLLGRVGSYNEQFF
. TRBJ2-3 . TRBV11-2 TGTGCCAGCAGCTTAGATTGGGGGAGGCATATAGTAGATACGCAGTATTTT CASSLDWGRHIVDTQYF
. TRBJ2-5 . TRBV2 TGTGCCAGCAGTACAGGGTTCGGGAAGACCCAGTACTTC CASSTGFGKTQYF
. TRBJ2-1 . TRBV27 TGTGCCAGCAGTTTATACGCCGCAACAGGGGGGGATGAGCAGTTCTTC CASSLYAATGGDEQFF
. TRBJ2-2 few TRBV27 TGTGCCAGCCACAAAAATCTTGCCACCGGGGAGCTGTTTTTT CASHKNLATGELFF
TRBD2 TRBJ2-5 . TRBV19 TGTGCCAGTAGCCGAGGGGAGGGCGAAGAGACCCAGTACTTC CASSRGEGEETQYF
TRBD1 TRBJ1-2 . TRBV7-2 TGTGCCGGCAGCCCACGGGACAGGGTGTTCTATGGCTACACCTTC CAGSPRDRVFYGYTF
TRBD2 TRBJ2-3 . TRBV5-1 TGCGCCAGCAGGGGACTAGCGGGATCGGATACGCAGTATTTT CASRGLAGSDTQYF
. TRBJ2-3 . TRBV6-2/TRBV6-3 TGTGCCAGCAGTTACCAGGGTCTCGGAGCAGATACGCAGTATTTT CASSYQGLGADTQYF
. TRBJ2-3 . TRBV6-2/TRBV6-3 TGTGCCAGCAGTCCCTTGGGCATTGGCACAGATACGCAGTATTTT CASSPLGIGTDTQYF
TRBD1 TRBJ2-7 . TRBV15 TGTGCCACCAGCAGAGGACAGGGAGCCCTCTACGAGCAGTACTTC CATSRGQGALYEQYF
. TRBJ2-1 . TRBV15 TGTGCCACCAGTACACGGGACCCAGGGGCGTCCTACAATGAGCAGTTCTTC CATSTRDPGASYNEQFF
. TRBJ2-1 . TRBV5-1 TGCGCCAGCAGCTTGGAGGGGCAGCCCTCTTACAATGAGCAGTTCTTC CASSLEGQPSYNEQFF